This T cell receptor (beta chain) was recorded in a study of vaccination effects on CD4 cells after COVID-19. Data came from immunoSEQ multiplex PCR; TCRdb stores just in-frame clones and leaves some out. The sample lists 17,000 or so clones; around three quarters were seen once. The CDR3 has 16 residues. The V gene's germline CDR1 is SGHRS and CDR2 YFSETQ. Trimming took off 0 bases at V and 8 bases at J, with 19 bases between the two ends. Of note for this clone: The antigen is undetermined.

Antigen-specific CD4+ T cell clonotypes were called by their expansion after viral peptide-pool culture in ViraFEST. Researchers isolated CD4+ T cells once 9 to 11 days of culture had elapsed. It was between March and December 2020 that the person had a SARS-CoV-2 infection confirmed by PCR. The cohort was immunized with two doses of either the BNT162b2 or mRNA-1273 vaccine. Every well housed two million PBMC, which grew in culture alongside around 10 IU/ml IL-2 and roughly 9.8 ug/ml peptides. The sequenced sample was CD4+ T cells from PBMCs cultured with SARS-CoV-2 spike peptides, obtained after COVID-19 vaccination. This TCR was recovered from a human donor who had a prior SARS-CoV-2 infection. The chain joins TRBV5-1 to TRBJ2-3; maybe TRBD1 (6 bases). The CDR3 coding sequence is TGCGCCAGCAGCTTGGAGGCGGCTCAGCAAGGGGGTACGCAGTATTTT. Translating gives CASSLEAAQQGGTQYF.